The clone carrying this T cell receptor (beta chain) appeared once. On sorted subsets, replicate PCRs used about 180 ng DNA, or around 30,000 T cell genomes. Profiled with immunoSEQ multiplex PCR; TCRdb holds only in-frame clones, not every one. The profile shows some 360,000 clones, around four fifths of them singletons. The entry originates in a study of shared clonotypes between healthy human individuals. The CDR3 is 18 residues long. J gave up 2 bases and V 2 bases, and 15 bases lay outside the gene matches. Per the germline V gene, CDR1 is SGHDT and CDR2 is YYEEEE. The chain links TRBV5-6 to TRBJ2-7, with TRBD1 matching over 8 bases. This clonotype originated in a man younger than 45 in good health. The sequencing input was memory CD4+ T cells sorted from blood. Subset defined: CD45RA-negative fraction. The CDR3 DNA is TGTGCCAGCAGCTTACCCTCCGGTCCAGGGGGCGTACCCTACGAGCAGTACTTC. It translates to CASSLPSGPGGVPYEQYF.